The 29 T cell receptor beta chains in this list originate from one sample, sequenced in a study of PD-L1 blockade in urothelial cancer. The assay was immunoSEQ multiplex PCR, and TCRdb's table has in-frame clones only and misses some. In the table there are tens of thousands of clones, about 90% of which are singletons. Specified time point: peripheral blood 6 weeks after treatment start. The sequences come from PBMCs, collected around atezolizumab (anti-PD-L1) treatment. All receptors come from a man in his 70s with urothelial cancer.

Here the CDR3 DNA reads TGTGCCAGCAGCTCACTAACAGGGAGATGGGCTAATGGGGCCAACGTCCTGACTTTC. This encodes CASSSLTGRWANGANVLTF. The chain links TRBV13 to TRBJ2-6, with D possibly TRBD1 on 6 matching bases. CDR1 PRHDT and CDR2 FYEKMQ come from the germline V gene (reference sequence). The CDR3 is 19 residues long. The V and J ends lost 4 bases and 3 bases respectively, with 22 bases between them.

This chain joins TRBV7-9 and TRBJ1-2, with TRBD1 identical over 7 bases. The CDR3 extends over 14 amino acids. J lost 3 bases, V lost 3 bases, and 4 bases had no gene match. In germline, CDR1 is SEHNR, CDR2 FQNEAQ (reference sequence). Written as DNA, the CDR3 is TGTGCCAGCAGCTTGATTCAGGGGGACTATGGCTACACCTTC. This sequence encodes CASSLIQGDYGYTF.

This clone turned up a few times. The chain has TRBV12-5 and TRBJ1-5; perhaps TRBD1 as D (6 bases). This CDR3 has 13 amino acids. The germline V gene has CDR1 LGHNT and CDR2 FRNRAP. Trimming removed 7 bases at V and 5 bases at J, with 12 bases between. The CDR3 loop is CASVSDRDQPQHF. The CDR3 DNA is TGTGCTAGTGTCTCGGACAGAGATCAGCCCCAGCATTTT.

The V and J genes are TRBV19 and TRBJ2-1, with 8 bases fitting TRBD2. Germline CDR1 LNHDA, CDR2 SQIVND (reference sequence). Trimming at V came to 6 bases and at J to 9 bases, leaving 13 bases not matched to a gene. CDR3 length: 15 amino acids. Here the CDR3 reads CASRSHGRGPGEQFF. The CDR3 nucleotides read TGTGCCAGTAGATCTCACGGGAGGGGTCCCGGTGAGCAGTTCTTC. The full variable domain, its missing parts supplied by reference TRBV19 and TRBJ2-1, is DGGITQSPKYLFRKEGQNVTLSCEQNLNHDAMYWYRQDPGQGLRLIYYSQIVNDFQKGDIAEGYSVSREKKESFPLTVTSAQKNPTAFYLCASRSHGRGPGEQFFGPGTRLTVL.

The chain carries TRBV15 and TRBJ1-5; D uncertain. Trimming took 5 bases from V and 2 from J, leaving 7 bases between them. This CDR3 has 13 residues. Germline CDR1 and CDR2: LNHNV and YYDKDF (reference sequence). The CDR3 loop reads CATSPTGNQPQHF. CDR3 sequence (DNA): TGTGCCACCAGCCCCACGGGCAATCAGCCCCAGCATTTT.

The chain combines TRBV7-9 with TRBJ2-6, with D possibly being TRBD1 (5 bases). This CDR3 is 14 amino acids long. Germline CDR1 SEHNR, CDR2 FQNEAQ (reference sequence). Trimming took 8 bases from V and 0 from J, leaving 8 bases between them. In DNA, the CDR3 is TGTGCCAGCTCTCAGGGCTCTGGGGCCAACGTCCTGACTTTC. Protein product: CASSQGSGANVLTF.

V usage is TRBV5-1 and J usage is TRBJ2-7; a possible D gene is TRBD1 (5 bases). The CDR3 is made up of 14 amino acids. V shed 5 bases and J shed 3 bases, with 15 bases lying between them. Germline V gene data show CDR1 as SGHRS and CDR2 as YFSETQ. In nucleotides, the CDR3 is TGCGCCAGCAGACAGGAGAGAGGAGTCTACGAGCAGTACTTC. This encodes CASRQERGVYEQYF.

Turning to this clone: An end of the junction does not agree with germline; a read error may underlie this. The gene calls are TRBV18 and TRBJ1-4; 9 nucleotides align to TRBD1. In germline, CDR1 is KGHSH, CDR2 LQKENI. The CDR3 extends over 13 amino acids. The CDR3 DNA follows: TGCGCGTCACAGGGGGCCAGCGGTGAAAAACTGTTTTTT. It yields the protein CASQGASGEKLFF.

The chain employs TRBV20-1 and TRBJ2-7; 7 nucleotides line up with TRBD2. V was clipped by 8 bases and J by 3 bases; unmatched bases: 4. From germline, CDR1 is DFQATT and CDR2 SNEGSKA (reference sequence). The CDR3 is 11 amino acids. This chain's CDR3 is CSIWDYYEQYF. CDR3 nucleotides: TGCAGTATCTGGGACTACTACGAGCAGTACTTC.

V and J are TRBV5-1 and TRBJ1-2; 7 positions agree with TRBD1. V trimming: 4 bases; J trimming: 8 bases; junction bases outside the gene matches: 8. Germline CDR1 reads SGHRS; CDR2 reads YFSETQ. The CDR3 runs to 13 residues. CDR3 residues: CASSRSDREGYTF. The CDR3 DNA follows: TGCGCCAGCAGCCGTTCTGACAGGGAAGGCTACACCTTC.

The table lists this clone with a count of one. CDR3 protein: CASSAGHYGYTF. The CDR3 DNA reads TGTGCCAGCAGTGCGGGACATTACGGCTACACCTTC. The chain recombines TRBV6-1 with TRBJ1-2; weak D call: TRBD1 (6 bases). CDR1 and CDR2 from the germline V gene are MNHNS and SASEGT. The V and J ends lost 4 bases and 8 bases respectively, with 11 bases between them. This CDR3 spans 12 amino acids.

The rearrangement links TRBV5-1 to TRBJ2-1, with a weak D call TRBD2 (5 bases). Trimming took off 4 bases at V and 5 bases at J, with 16 bases between the two ends. The germline CDR1 and CDR2 sequences are SGHRS and YFSETQ. The CDR3 extends over 15 amino acids. CDR3 in DNA: TGCGCCAGCAGCCTTACTAGTCACCCGAACAATGAGCAGTTCTTC. Protein product: CASSLTSHPNNEQFF.

The V gene is TRBV7-6, the J gene TRBJ2-5; D not certain. The CDR3 spans 13 residues. Germline CDR1 is SGHVS and CDR2 is FNYEAQ. Trimming cost V 0 bases and J 5 bases, with 7 bases left between them. The CDR3 sequence: CASSLAFRETQYF. CDR3 DNA sequence: TGTGCCAGCAGCTTAGCTTTCAGGGAGACCCAGTACTTC. Drawing the rest from reference TRBV7-6 and TRBJ2-5, the complete variable domain is GAGVSQSPRYKVTKRGQDVALRCDPISGHVSLYWYRQALGQGPEFLTYFNYEAQQDKSGLPNDRFSAERPEGSISTLTIQRTEQRDSAMYRCASSLAFRETQYFGPGTRLLVL.

This chain links TRBV2 with TRBJ2-3, with D maybe TRBD1 (6 bases). Per germline, CDR1 SNHLY and CDR2 FYNNEI. This CDR3 is 14 amino acids long. The V and J ends lost 6 bases and 4 bases respectively, with 14 bases between them. Written as DNA, the CDR3 is TGTGCCAGCAGACCAACAGGGTTGGCAGATACGCAGTATTTT. Its protein product is CASRPTGLADTQYF.

This chain links TRBV27 with TRBJ2-7; TRBD1 aligns across 8 bases. This CDR3 region has 15 residues. Unmatched junction bases numbered 10, after V lost 5 bases and J lost 4 bases. CDR1 is MNHEY and CDR2 is SMNVEV in the germline V gene (reference sequence). CDR3 in amino acids: CASSPRTGFTYEQYF. In DNA, the CDR3 is TGTGCCAGCAGTCCCAGGACAGGGTTCACGTACGAGCAGTACTTC.

The chain uses TRBV21-1 and TRBJ2-7; no check of the table's D call, TRBD2, against the DNA was made. TRBV21-1 is designated a pseudogene. CDR3 length: 17 residues. CDR3 coding DNA: TGTGCCAGCCAGGGTATTATGACTAGCGGTTTCTCCTACGAGCAGTACTTC. It translates to CASQGIMTSGFSYEQYF.

The chain couples TRBV21-1 to TRBJ1-2; the table assigns TRBD1, which was not confirmed against the DNA. TRBV21-1 is listed as a pseudogene. The CDR3 runs 14 residues. CDR3 in amino acids: CASSKFFRVWGYTF. CDR3 sequence (DNA): TGTGCCAGCAGCAAATTTTTCAGGGTCTGGGGCTACACCTTC.

This chain links TRBV4-1 with TRBJ2-7; no firm D call. CDR3 length: 14 residues. The germline gives CDR1 MGHRA, CDR2 YSYEKL. V shed 0 bases and J shed 3 bases, with 9 bases lying between them. The CDR3 nucleotides read TGCGCCAGCAGCCAAGATTTACCGGGCTACGAGCAGTACTTC. Its translation is CASSQDLPGYEQYF.

The V gene is TRBV6-6, the J gene TRBJ2-5; a weak D match, TRBD2 (7 bases). The V end was cut by 8 bases, the J end by 7 bases, with 17 bases between. This CDR3 is 13 amino acids long. Germline V gene sequence: CDR1 MNHNY, CDR2 SVGAGI (reference sequence). CDR3 loop: CASGGGAFGTQYF. As DNA, the CDR3 is TGTGCCAGCGGGGGGGGCGCCTTTGGGACCCAGTACTTC.

The V call is TRBV28, the J call TRBJ2-7, with 11 positions matching TRBD1. Germline CDR1 MDHEN, CDR2 SYDVKM. CDR3 length: 15 amino acids. V shed 5 bases and J 4 bases; nucleotides not matched to a gene: 7. The CDR3 DNA sequence: TGTGCCAGCAGTGGGCGGACAGGGGGCGTTTACGAGCAGTACTTC. It yields the protein CASSGRTGGVYEQYF.

DNA for the CDR3: TGTGCCAGCAGTGCTCGACAGGGGGCGAATGAAAAACTGTTTTTT. This codes for CASSARQGANEKLFF. This chain links TRBV6-1 with TRBJ1-4, with 10 bases fitting TRBD1. There are 15 residues in the CDR3. Per germline, CDR1 MNHNS and CDR2 SASEGT. The junction had 4 bases not matched to a gene; V was cut back by 4 bases and J by 5 bases.

The genes are TRBV5-5 and TRBJ2-1, with D unresolved. Trimming cost V 0 bases and J 9 bases, with 10 bases left between them. This CDR3 is 13 amino acids long. Per the germline V gene, CDR1 is SGHKS and CDR2 is YYEKEE (reference sequence). The CDR3 bases are TGTGCCAGCAGCTTGGAACTCCTCGGTGAGCAGTTCTTC. Translating gives CASSLELLGEQFF. Full variable domain (rest looked up from reference TRBV5-5 and TRBJ2-1): DAGVTQSPTHLIKTRGQQVTLRCSPISGHKSVSWYQQVLGQGPQFIFQYYEKEERGRGNFPDRFSARQFPNYSSELNVNALLLGDSALYLCASSLELLGEQFFGPGTRLTVL.

The chain couples TRBV28 to TRBJ1-4, with D perhaps TRBD1 (6 bases). Between the trimmed V and J ends, which lost 6 bases and 8 bases, there was a span of 16 bases. The germline V gene has CDR1 MDHEN and CDR2 SYDVKM. The CDR3 loop spans 14 amino acids. CDR3 nucleotides: TGTGCCAGCAGGGAAGCACAGGGCCGGGAAAAACTGTTTTTT. Translation: CASREAQGREKLFF.

The chain uses TRBV20-1 and TRBJ1-1; tentative D call: TRBD1 (5 bases). The V end lost 6 bases, the J end lost 8 bases, and 10 bases lay between the germline ends. Germline V lookup: CDR1 DFQATT, CDR2 SNEGSKA (reference sequence). The CDR3 length is 10 residues. CDR3 DNA sequence: TGCAGTGCGACTCCAGGGGAAGCTTTCTTT. This translates into CSATPGEAFF.

The chain links TRBV9 to TRBJ2-3, with 7 bases that match TRBD1. V was clipped by 3 bases and J by 0 bases; unmatched bases: 4. This CDR3 region has 15 residues. CDR1 SGDLS and CDR2 YYNGEE come from the germline V gene. The CDR3 loop reads CASSARQGSTDTQYF. The DNA of the CDR3 is TGTGCCAGCAGCGCCAGACAGGGCAGCACAGATACGCAGTATTTT. The full variable domain, rest sourced from reference TRBV9 and TRBJ2-3, is DSGVTQTPKHLITATGQRVTLRCSPRSGDLSVYWYQQSLDQGLQFLIQYYNGEERAKGNILERFSAQQFPDLHSELNLSSLELGDSALYFCASSARQGSTDTQYFGPGTRLTVL.

The chain is built from TRBV6-5 and TRBJ1-2; a weak D match, TRBD1 (6 bases). Germline CDR1 reads MNHEY; CDR2 reads SVGAGI. The CDR3 sequence is 15 residues long. V dropped 5 bases and J dropped 4 bases, with 17 bases sitting between them. The CDR3 sequence is CASSPPGGRSYGYTF. CDR3 nucleotides: TGTGCCAGCAGTCCCCCGGGGGGGCGCAGCTATGGCTACACCTTC.

The chain has TRBV10-3 and TRBJ2-7; TRBD2 matches at 8 bases. This CDR3 region has 14 residues. V was clipped by 11 bases and J by 2 bases; unmatched bases: 11. CDR1 ENHRY and CDR2 SYGVKD come from the germline V gene. CDR3 bases: TGTGCCGCCCATAGCGGGGAGTTTACCTACGAGCAGTACTTC. Its protein is CAAHSGEFTYEQYF.

Notes on this clone: One end of the junction fails to match germline, which may point to a read error. The J gene is TRBJ2-3, the V gene TRBV30, with 11 bases aligning to TRBD2. Germline CDR1 and CDR2: GTSNPN and SVGIG (reference sequence). The CDR3 is 12 residues long. The CDR3 is CAWTTASGRKAF. Written as DNA, the CDR3 is TGTGCCTGGACAACAGCTAGCGGGAGGAAAGCTTTT.

V and J are TRBV2 and TRBJ2-3; a possible D gene is TRBD1 (6 bases). This CDR3 has 14 residues. CDR1 is SNHLY, CDR2 FYNNEI, per germline. V shed 7 bases and J shed 6 bases, with 17 bases lying between them. For the CDR3, the DNA is TGTGCCAGCAAAGGGGGATACTTAAACGATACGCAGTATTTT. This sequence encodes CASKGGYLNDTQYF.